The clone carrying this T cell receptor beta chain was seen more than once but under ten times. The length of the CDR3 is 13 residues. Germline V gene lookup returns CDR1 SGHRS and CDR2 YFSETQ. Trimming pared 2 bases from V and 5 bases from J, leaving 8 bases between. Sequencing used immunoSEQ multiplex PCR; TCRdb keeps in-frame clones, though not all of them. The sample lists approximately 150,000 clones, around four fifths occurring once. These data originate in a study of blood T cell repertoires in COVID-19. This chain uses TRBV5-1 with TRBJ1-5; D might be TRBD1 (5 bases). Sequenced material: peripheral blood. This clonotype originated in a woman older than 75 with acute or convalescent COVID-19. CDR3: CASSFGGDQPQHF. The CDR3 nucleotides are TGCGCCAGCAGCTTTGGAGGGGATCAGCCCCAGCATTTT. Drawing the rest from reference TRBV5-1 and TRBJ1-5, the complete variable domain is KAGVTQTPRYLIKTRGQQVTLSCSPISGHRSVSWYQQTPGQGLQFLFEYFSETQRNKGNFPGRFSGRQFSNSRSEMNVSTLELGDSALYLCASSFGGDQPQHFGDGTRLSIL.